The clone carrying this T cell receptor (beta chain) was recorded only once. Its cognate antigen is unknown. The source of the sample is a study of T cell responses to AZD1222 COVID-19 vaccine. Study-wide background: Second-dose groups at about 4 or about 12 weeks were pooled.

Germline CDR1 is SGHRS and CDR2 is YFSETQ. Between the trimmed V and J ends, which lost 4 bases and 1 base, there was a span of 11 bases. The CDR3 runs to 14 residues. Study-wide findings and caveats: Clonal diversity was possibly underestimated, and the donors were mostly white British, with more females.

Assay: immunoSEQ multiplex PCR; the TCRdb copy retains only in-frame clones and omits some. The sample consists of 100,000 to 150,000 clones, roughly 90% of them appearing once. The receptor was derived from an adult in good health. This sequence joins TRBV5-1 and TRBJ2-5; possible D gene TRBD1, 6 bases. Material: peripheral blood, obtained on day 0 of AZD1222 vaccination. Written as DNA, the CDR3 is TGCGCCAGCAGCAATCAGGGGTCCCAAGAGACCCAGTACTTC. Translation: CASSNQGSQETQYF.